This TCR beta chain was retrieved from a study of control samples from healthy donors and cancer patients. Germline V gene lookup returns CDR1 MDHEN and CDR2 SYDVKM. This CDR3 spans 12 amino acids. The V gene lost 4 bases and the J gene lost 3 bases, with 6 bases spanning the gap. Sequenced by immunoSEQ multiplex PCR; TCRdb stores in-frame clones only, minus some. The sample contains some 250,000 clones, approximately 80% of which appear only once. The material sequenced was PBMCs. The source is a woman aged 60 to 75 with lung cancer. The gene calls are TRBV28 and TRBJ1-1; weak D call: TRBD1 (5 bases). The CDR3 loop reads CASSSTDTEAFF. The CDR3 coding sequence is TGTGCCAGCAGTTCGACAGACACTGAAGCTTTCTTT.